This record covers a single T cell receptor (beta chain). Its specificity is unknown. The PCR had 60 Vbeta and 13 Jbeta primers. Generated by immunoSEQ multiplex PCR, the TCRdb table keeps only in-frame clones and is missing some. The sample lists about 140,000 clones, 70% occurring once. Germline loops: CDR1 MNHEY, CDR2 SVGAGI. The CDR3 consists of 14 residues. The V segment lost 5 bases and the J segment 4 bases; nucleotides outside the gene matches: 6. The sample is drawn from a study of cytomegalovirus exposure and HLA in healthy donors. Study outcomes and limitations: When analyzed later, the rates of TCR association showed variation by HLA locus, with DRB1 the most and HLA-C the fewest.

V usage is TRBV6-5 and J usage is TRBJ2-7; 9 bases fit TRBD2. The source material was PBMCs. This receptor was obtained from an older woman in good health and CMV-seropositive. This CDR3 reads CASSVGGREYEQYF. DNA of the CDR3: TGTGCCAGCAGTGTTGGCGGGAGGGAGTACGAGCAGTACTTC.